The 4 T cell receptor beta chains below come from one sample, sequenced in a study of beta chain features in type 1 diabetes. Reverse transcribing all isolated RNA meant expressed TCRB transcripts were sequenced. The assay was immunoSEQ multiplex PCR, and TCRdb's table has in-frame clones only and misses some. The repertoire holds 350,000 or so clones, roughly a fifth seen once, with around 0.044% in the top ten. The specimen sequenced was naive CD4+ T cells from blood. The receptors were gathered from a woman under 30 in good health.

The rearrangement joins TRBV5-4 to TRBJ2-7; 10 nucleotides line up with TRBD1. V shed 7 bases and J 3 bases; nucleotides not matched to a gene: 4. The V gene's germline CDR1 is SGHNT and CDR2 YYREEE (reference sequence). The CDR3 totals 13 residues. CDR3 sequence: CASLRDRGYEQYF. CDR3 nucleotide sequence: TGTGCCAGCCTCCGGGACAGGGGCTACGAGCAGTACTTC. Variable domain in full (rest from reference TRBV5-4 and TRBJ2-7): ETGVTQSPTHLIKTRGQQVTLRCSSQSGHNTVSWYQQALGQGPQFIFQYYREEENGRGNFPPRFSGLQFPNYSSELNVNALELDDSALYLCASLRDRGYEQYFGPGTRLTVT.

This clone was detected only a few times. The chain uses TRBV30 and TRBJ1-2; tentatively, D is TRBD1 (5 bases). Germline assignment: CDR1 GTSNPN and CDR2 SVGIG (reference sequence). The CDR3 consists of 12 residues. Trimming pared 1 base from V and 10 bases from J, leaving 13 bases between. CDR3 protein: CAWSATRVDYTF. CDR3 in DNA: TGTGCCTGGAGTGCGACCAGGGTGGACTACACCTTC.

This sequence joins TRBV16 and TRBJ1-5, with D perhaps TRBD1 (6 bases). V was shortened by 3 bases and J by 5 bases, with 8 bases between the two germline ends. Germline CDR1 and CDR2: KGHSY and FQNENV. CDR3 size: 13 residues. The CDR3 DNA is TGTGCCAGCAGCCAGGACAGTTATCAGCCCCAGCATTTT. Amino acids: CASSQDSYQPQHF.

This clone appeared a few times. This sequence joins TRBV29-1 and TRBJ2-5; maybe TRBD2 (5 bases). Between the trimmed V and J ends, which lost 1 base and 5 bases, there was a span of 14 bases. This CDR3 contains 14 residues. Germline loops: CDR1 SQVTM, CDR2 ANQGSEA. The CDR3 reads CSVEVAGVDETQYF. The CDR3 nucleotides are TGCAGCGTTGAAGTGGCGGGTGTCGATGAGACCCAGTACTTC. The whole variable domain, remainder taken from reference TRBV29-1 and TRBJ2-5, is SAVISQKPSRDICQRGTSLTIQCQVDSQVTMMFWYRQQPGQSLTLIATANQGSEATYESGFVIDKFPISRPNLTFSTLTVSNMSPEDSSIYLCSVEVAGVDETQYFGPGTRLLVL.